These 9 T cell receptor beta chains share one sample of origin, sequenced in a study of PD-1 blockade in classical Hodgkin lymphoma. The table came from immunoSEQ multiplex PCR; TCRdb's copy has only in-frame clones and leaves some out. Altogether around 90,000 clones are present, approximately 78% being singletons, with the ten largest covering about 9.4%. As for time point: cycle 4 day 1 (C4D1), after 6 weeks of nivolumab. Autologous stem cell transplantation was followed by relapse in every patient, and brentuximab vedotin exposure varied. The sequencing here drew on peripheral blood mononuclear cells (PBMCs), taken before the fourth cycle of nivolumab. These receptors were collected from a human donor with classical Hodgkin lymphoma.

The J gene is TRBJ1-6, the V gene TRBV9; 8 nucleotides align to TRBD1. Germline V gene data show CDR1 as SGDLS and CDR2 as YYNGEE. V lost 3 bases and J lost 7; bases outside the gene matches: 3. This CDR3 spans 14 amino acids. The CDR3 bases are TGTGCCAGCAGCGGGACAGGGTCCAATTCACCCCTCCACTTT. Translation gives CASSGTGSNSPLHF.

In DNA form, the CDR3 reads TGTGCCAGTAGTAAGACCGGGACAGGGACATACACTGAAGCTTTCTTT. The encoded protein is CASSKTGTGTYTEAFF. The chain has TRBV19 and TRBJ1-1, with 9 nucleotides matching TRBD1. The CDR3 is 16 amino acids. Trimming at V came to 4 bases and at J to 3 bases, leaving 9 bases not matched to a gene. Germline values: CDR1 LNHDA, CDR2 SQIVND (reference sequence).

This chain links TRBV5-6 with TRBJ2-1; 10 bases map to TRBD1. Germline assignment: CDR1 SGHDT and CDR2 YYEEEE. CDR3 size: 15 residues. J was trimmed by 4 bases and V by 2 bases; bases with no gene match: 3. The CDR3, as DNA: TGTGCCAGCAGCTTCTGGACAGGGGGATACAATGAGCAGTTCTTC. Protein sequence: CASSFWTGGYNEQFF.

The J gene is TRBJ2-7, the V gene TRBV29-1; D is perhaps TRBD2 (5 bases). The CDR3 totals 12 residues. V lost 4 bases, J lost 3 bases, and 10 bases lay in between. Germline loops: CDR1 SQVTM, CDR2 ANQGSEA. CDR3 loop: CSVALGSYEQYF. DNA of the CDR3: TGCAGCGTTGCATTGGGGAGCTACGAGCAGTACTTC.

V gene TRBV11-2 combines with J gene TRBJ2-7; 7 nucleotides agree with TRBD1. V gave up 3 bases and J gave up 8 bases; unmatched junction bases: 7. CDR3 length equals 13 residues. From germline, CDR1 is SGHAT and CDR2 FQNNGV. CDR3 sequence (DNA): TGTGCCAGCAGCTTTGACAGGGAAGTCCAGCAGTACTTC. Amino acid sequence: CASSFDREVQQYF.

The rearrangement joins TRBV7-2 to TRBJ2-5; unclear D gene. The CDR3 runs to 14 residues. Germline assignment: CDR1 SGHTA and CDR2 FQGNSA. V lost 4 bases and J 3 bases, leaving 12 bases between the germline ends. The CDR3: CASSYMGHKETQYF. CDR3 in DNA: TGTGCCAGCAGCTATATGGGCCACAAAGAGACCCAGTACTTC.

The V and J genes are TRBV9 and TRBJ2-7, with D unclear. The CDR3 is 10 amino acids. Germline CDR1 SGDLS, CDR2 YYNGEE. Trimming removed 3 bases from V and 6 bases from J, with 4 bases in between. In DNA form, the CDR3 reads TGTGCCAGCAGCGGTTTCGAGCAGTACTTC. Its protein product is CASSGFEQYF.

The J gene is TRBJ2-7, the V gene TRBV2, with D possibly TRBD1 on 6 matching bases. V lost 6 bases, J lost 0 bases, and 12 bases lay in between. This CDR3 has 14 residues. Looked up from germline, CDR1 is SNHLY and CDR2 is FYNNEI. Written as DNA, the CDR3 is TGTGCCAGCAGCCGGACAGCCGCCTCCTACGAGCAGTACTTC. This sequence encodes CASSRTAASYEQYF.

The genes are TRBV7-9 and TRBJ1-2; D possibly corresponds to TRBD1 (6 bases). The CDR3 contains 12 residues. V dropped 5 bases and J dropped 6 bases, with 10 bases sitting between them. Per germline, CDR1 SEHNR and CDR2 FQNEAQ (reference sequence). This CDR3 reads CASSPYRDGYTF. CDR3 sequence (DNA): TGTGCCAGCAGCCCGTACAGGGATGGCTACACCTTC.